This TCR beta chain stems from a study of blood T cell repertoires in COVID-19. Study summary: Acute and convalescent COVID-19 samples came from the United States, Italy and Spain. T cells, B-cell-depleted T cells, or PBMCs supplied cDNA or gDNA.

The CDR3 length is 16 residues. Trimming removed 1 base at V and 2 bases at J, with 12 bases between. Germline CDR1 reads KGHSH; CDR2 reads LQKENI. Methods used by the authors: Amplification of reference gene primers was used by the study to estimate nucleated cell counts. TCRdb's table, derived via immunoSEQ multiplex PCR, lists solely in-frame clones and lacks some. Clone size and the V and J calls come from that table; the DNA yielded D and trimming. The sample gives under 200,000 clones, more than 75% of which show up once; approximately 6% is in the top ten. The source material was peripheral blood. The V gene is TRBV18, the J gene TRBJ2-4; D possibly corresponds to TRBD1 (5 bases). The origin of this receptor is a man aged 35-49 years with active or convalescent COVID-19. The CDR3 DNA follows: TGTGCCAGCTCACCACGTTCGACAGTCTCCAAAAACATTCAGTACTTC. It specifies CASSPRSTVSKNIQYF.